The T cell receptor beta chain under discussion was sequenced for a study of cytomegalovirus exposure and HLA in healthy donors listed by TCRdb under 2017. About the full investigation: According to a later analysis, the roughly 130 validation repertoires were produced on the same platform as the roughly 600 repertoires of the first cohort. A separate validation cohort of about 110 different subjects was used in addition to the roughly 620-subject first cohort. To predict cytomegalovirus infection status, the study combined high-throughput TCR immunosequencing, statistical association of individual TCRs with disease status, and machine learning. The study aimed to test whether signatures of past pathogen exposure could be identified by cataloging public T cell receptors.

With regard to this clone: Its specific antigen is unknown. Base qualities are not at hand, and no much larger clone is one base apart.

Donors formed part of the validation cohort, which comprised over a hundred subjects and was distinct from the first cohort of roughly 600 subjects. Summary of the overall study and its limitations: Most TCR sequences were seen in very few donors, while some public TCRs were found in many individuals. The study gave a list of roughly 150 TCR beta chains associated with cytomegalovirus. The authors suggested that the approach could potentially be extended to other disease states and immunological phenotypes. The classifier was reported to diagnose cytomegalovirus status with high specificity and sensitivity in both the original cohort and the validation cohort. A few of the identified cytomegalovirus-associated TCR beta chains were confirmed in vitro to be specific for cytomegalovirus antigens. A later analysis lacked HLA typing for the validation cohort, so it scored co-occurrence in that cohort across all 130 or so repertoires. A later analysis found that TCRs clustered in the first cohort also tended to co-occur in the 120 validation repertoires, with 94% of cluster scores above 0.

The method was the immunoSEQ multiplex PCR assay. On the study's bioinformatics: A statistical classification framework was built for diagnosing cytomegalovirus status from the catalog of TCR beta chain sequences. TCRdb's version of the immuneACCESS table is confined to in-frame rearrangements and falls short of the full clone set. An unresolved V gene accounts for under half of the shortfall where checked; the remainder is of unknown origin. V, J and clone size were drawn from that table, and D and trimming were deduced from the DNA. Across this sample there are around 130,000 clones, with over 75% seen only once. Under 2.5% of the sample goes to the ten largest clones. Looking up the germline V gene (reference sequence) yields CDR1 LNHDA and CDR2 SQIVND. V is clipped by 1 base and J by 5 bases, and the sequence between their germline boundaries is 15 bases long. Taken from cysteine to phenylalanine, the CDR3 has 15 residues. Solely the CDR3 DNA is kept, with 45 bases framed from the first base.

The receptor was isolated from a woman aged 25 to 39 in good health and CMV-seronegative. The chain employs TRBV19 and TRBJ2-7; TRBD1 could be the D gene, as 7 bases match. The sequenced sample consisted of PBMCs. This receptor carries the CDR3 CASSIGRGRTDEQYF. The sequenced DNA: TGTGCCAGTAGTATAGGGAGGGGGCGAACGGACGAGCAGTACTTC.